Listed below are T cell receptor beta chains from one sample, sequenced in a study of blood T cell repertoires in COVID-19. Profiled with immunoSEQ multiplex PCR; TCRdb holds only in-frame clones, not every one. This sample has about 160,000 clones, with approximately 85% found just once. Sequencing used peripheral blood. These receptors were obtained from a middle-aged man with acute or convalescent COVID-19. CDR3s include the opening cysteine and the closing phenylalanine or tryptophan. Each record gives: clone size, J gene, D gene, V gene, CDR3 protein, CDR3 DNA. A D gene is named only where the DNA matches it firmly. Where a row states a size, it is once, few, many or the class of an expanded clone; other rows omit it.

>few|TRBJ1-4|.|TRBV2
CASSENRINEKLFF
TGTGCCAGCAGTGAAAATCGTATTAATGAAAAACTGTTTTTT
>.|TRBJ2-3|TRBD2|TRBV10-3
CAISNRLAGDQDTQYF
TGTGCCATCAGTAATCGACTAGCGGGGGACCAAGATACGCAGTATTTT
>.|TRBJ1-5|TRBD1|TRBV10-3
CAISEGTGVTNQPQHF
TGTGCCATCAGTGAGGGGACAGGGGTAACCAATCAGCCCCAGCATTTT
>.|TRBJ1-1|.|TRBV5-4
CASSLGQINTEAFF
TGTGCCAGCAGCTTGGGACAGATAAACACTGAAGCTTTCTTT
>.|TRBJ2-7|TRBD2|TRBV5-5
CASSLTSGGTYEQYF
TGTGCCAGCAGCTTGACTAGCGGGGGGACCTACGAGCAGTACTTC
>once|TRBJ1-6|.|TRBV4-1
CASSQEGGRVRSPLHF
TGCGCCAGCAGCCAAGAAGGCGGCAGGGTAAGATCACCCCTCCACTTT
>.|TRBJ1-2|.|TRBV6-2/TRBV6-3
CASSDRSGYGYTF
TGTGCCAGCAGCGACAGGTCCGGTTATGGCTACACCTTC
>.|TRBJ1-3|.|TRBV3-1/TRBV3-2
CASSPQGGRGNTIYF
TGTGCCAGCAGTCCCCAGGGAGGCCGCGGAAACACCATATATTTT
>.|TRBJ1-2|TRBD1|TRBV19
CASSIGQGAYFGYTF
TGTGCCAGTAGTATAGGACAGGGGGCATACTTCGGCTACACCTTC
>.|TRBJ1-6|.|TRBV10-1
CASSEALTGTSPLHF
TGCGCCAGCAGTGAGGCATTAACAGGGACTTCACCCCTCCACTTT
>.|TRBJ1-2|TRBD1|TRBV5-4
CASSLEQGVGYTF
TGTGCCAGCAGCTTGGAACAGGGGGTCGGCTACACCTTC
>.|TRBJ1-2|.|TRBV28
CASTKMGQIYGYTF
TGTGCCAGCACCAAGATGGGGCAGATCTATGGCTACACCTTC
>.|TRBJ1-2|TRBD1|TRBV3-1/TRBV3-2
CASRADTGTGEYGYTF
TGTGCCAGCAGGGCAGATACCGGGACAGGGGAATATGGCTACACCTTC
>.|TRBJ1-1|TRBD1|TRBV2
CASSRDRFMNTEAFF
TGTGCCAGCAGCCGGGACAGGTTTATGAACACTGAAGCTTTCTTT
>few|TRBJ1-4|.|TRBV4-1
CASSQDFGLGSGEKLFF
TGCGCCAGCAGCCAAGATTTTGGCCTTGGATCGGGTGAAAAACTGTTTTTT
>once|TRBJ2-3|TRBD2|TRBV28
CASSRTSGGVDTQYF
TGTGCCAGCAGTAGGACTAGCGGGGGGGTAGATACGCAGTATTTT
>.|TRBJ1-2|TRBD1|TRBV27
CASSLLQGASYTF
TGTGCCAGCAGTTTATTACAGGGGGCAAGCTACACCTTC
>few|TRBJ1-1|.|TRBV6-5
CASSREYYTEAFF
TGTGCCAGCAGTAGGGAGTACTACACTGAAGCTTTCTTT
>.|TRBJ1-2|.|TRBV5-6
CASSLVGASGGYTF
TGTGCCAGCAGCTTGGTTGGGGCGTCGGGTGGCTACACCTTC
>.|TRBJ1-6|TRBD1|TRBV5-1
CASTPTGTDYSPLHF
TGCGCCAGCACCCCTACTGGGACAGACTATTCACCCCTCCACTTT
>few|TRBJ1-2|.|TRBV27
CASSAQGYGYTF
TGTGCCAGCAGCGCTCAGGGCTATGGCTACACCTTC
>.|TRBJ1-1|.|TRBV2
CASSEWQTENTEAFF
TGTGCCAGCAGTGAGTGGCAAACAGAGAACACTGAAGCTTTCTTT
>.|TRBJ1-3|TRBD1|TRBV4-2
CASSQDRTGRNTIYF
TGTGCCAGCAGCCAAGATAGGACAGGGCGGAACACCATATATTTT
>.|TRBJ1-5|.|TRBV24-1
CATSDHRNSNQPQHF
TGTGCCACCAGTGATCATAGAAATAGCAATCAGCCCCAGCATTTT
>.|TRBJ1-5|.|TRBV28
CASSLFPNQPQHF
TGTGCCAGCAGTTTATTCCCTAATCAGCCCCAGCATTTT
>.|TRBJ1-2|.|TRBV30
CAWSQATRGNYGYTF
TGTGCCTGGAGTCAGGCGACCCGGGGGAACTATGGCTACACCTTC
>.|TRBJ2-3|.|TRBV29-1
CSVEPRGSTDTQYF
TGCAGCGTTGAACCCCGGGGGAGCACAGATACGCAGTATTTT
>few|TRBJ1-5|TRBD1|TRBV18
CASSPGTGNQPQHF
TGTGCCAGCTCACCAGGGACAGGCAATCAGCCCCAGCATTTT
>once|TRBJ2-5|TRBD2|TRBV5-1
CASSLGASGGETQYF
TGCGCCAGCAGCTTGGGGGCTAGCGGGGGAGAGACCCAGTACTTC
>.|TRBJ2-3|.|TRBV3-1/TRBV3-2
CASSHRARTDTQYF
TGTGCCAGCAGCCACAGGGCCCGCACAGATACGCAGTATTTT
>.|TRBJ1-5|TRBD1|TRBV28
CASSLGQNNQPQHF
TGTGCCAGCAGTTTGGGACAGAACAATCAGCCCCAGCATTTT
>.|TRBJ1-1|TRBD1|TRBV19
CASTSDRGSEAFF
TGTGCCAGTACCTCGGACAGGGGGTCTGAAGCTTTCTTT
>.|TRBJ2-2|.|TRBV6-4
CASSEQGQGNTGELFF
TGTGCCAGCAGTGAACAGGGTCAGGGGAACACCGGGGAGCTGTTTTTT
>.|TRBJ1-4|TRBD1|TRBV9
CASSVGQGVGKLFF
TGTGCCAGCAGCGTTGGGCAGGGGGTTGGAAAACTGTTTTTT
>once|TRBJ2-2|TRBD2|TRBV5-1
CASGSGGENTGELFF
TGCGCCAGCGGCAGCGGGGGGGAAAACACCGGGGAGCTGTTTTTT
>.|TRBJ2-5|TRBD2|TRBV9
CASSPRGVAGGRETQYF
TGTGCCAGCAGCCCCCGAGGGGTAGCGGGGGGCCGGGAGACCCAGTACTTC
>few|TRBJ2-1|TRBD1|TRBV11-1
CATYTPGGEQFF
TGTGCCACCTACACCCCAGGGGGTGAGCAGTTCTTC
>few|TRBJ2-7|TRBD2|TRBV7-9
CASSFSGGLGGEQYF
TGTGCCAGCAGCTTTAGCGGGGGCCTCGGGGGCGAGCAGTACTTC
>.|TRBJ2-3|TRBD2|TRBV28
CASNKLALGGDTQYF
TGTGCCAGCAATAAACTAGCGTTGGGGGGAGATACGCAGTATTTT
>.|TRBJ2-5|TRBD2|TRBV9
CASSSHILAGQETQYF
TGTGCCAGCAGCTCCCACATCCTAGCGGGACAAGAGACCCAGTACTTC
>.|TRBJ2-7|TRBD2|TRBV18
CASSPVTSDEEQYF
TGTGCCAGCTCACCTGTTACTAGCGACGAAGAGCAGTACTTC
>.|TRBJ1-5|TRBD1|TRBV4-1
CASSQEAGGYQPQHF
TGCGCCAGCAGCCAAGAAGCAGGGGGTTATCAGCCCCAGCATTTT
>.|TRBJ2-1|.|TRBV6-5
CASSPPGSEQFF
TGTGCCAGCAGCCCCCCCGGGAGTGAGCAGTTCTTC
>.|TRBJ2-6|.|TRBV18
CASSPEYRAGANVLTF
TGTGCCAGCTCACCAGAGTACCGGGCTGGGGCCAACGTCCTGACTTTC
>.|TRBJ2-2|TRBD1|TRBV19
CASSLRQGAGGELFF
TGTGCCAGTAGTCTCAGACAGGGGGCCGGCGGGGAGCTGTTTTTT
>.|TRBJ2-5|.|TRBV10-3
CAIRGHGVQETQYF
TGTGCCATCAGGGGACATGGGGTACAAGAGACCCAGTACTTC
>.|TRBJ1-1|.|TRBV6-2/TRBV6-3
CASSYWPFNTEAFF
TGTGCCAGCAGTTACTGGCCATTTAACACTGAAGCTTTCTTT
>.|TRBJ2-7|TRBD2|TRBV7-8
CASSARGGRSSYEQYF
TGTGCCAGCAGCGCCCGGGGCGGGAGGAGCTCCTACGAGCAGTACTTC
>.|TRBJ2-3|TRBD2|TRBV5-6
CASSREGLGREDTQYF
TGTGCCAGCAGCCGGGAGGGTTTGGGGAGAGAAGATACGCAGTATTTT
>.|TRBJ1-2|.|TRBV3-1/TRBV3-2
CASSRSDYGYTF
TGTGCCAGCAGCCGGAGCGACTATGGCTACACCTTC
>once|TRBJ1-1|TRBD1|TRBV19
CASSIGRQGTEAFF
TGTGCCAGTAGTATTGGGCGACAGGGCACTGAAGCTTTCTTT
>.|TRBJ2-5|TRBD1|TRBV5-1
CASSRTGGVETQYF
TGCGCCAGCAGCAGGACAGGGGGCGTGGAGACCCAGTACTTC
>once|TRBJ2-1|.|TRBV7-3
CASSPSRDEQFF
TGTGCCAGCAGCCCATCACGGGATGAGCAGTTCTTC
>.|TRBJ1-1|.|TRBV4-2
CASSQDSTQGRTEAFF
TGTGCCAGCAGCCAAGACTCTACACAGGGCCGAACTGAAGCTTTCTTT
>once|TRBJ2-1|.|TRBV15
CATSGRDPPYNEQFF
TGTGCCACCAGCGGGCGGGACCCGCCATACAATGAGCAGTTCTTC
>few|TRBJ1-1|.|TRBV7-9
CASSSQQGTEAFF
TGTGCCAGCAGCTCTCAACAGGGCACTGAAGCTTTCTTT
>.|TRBJ1-2|.|TRBV7-9
CASSSSGGMSYGYTF
TGTGCCAGCAGCTCTAGCGGGGGGATGAGCTATGGCTACACCTTC